One and the same sample provided the 8 T cell receptor beta chains below, sequenced in a study of blood T cell repertoires in COVID-19. The assay was immunoSEQ multiplex PCR, and TCRdb's table has in-frame clones only and misses some. The sample lists 220,000 or so clones; around 90% were seen once. Sequencing used PBMCs or T cells enriched from blood (not recorded which). The origin of the receptors is a middle-aged man who had been exposed to COVID-19.

The CDR3 region has the DNA TGCAGCGTTGAGGCGGTGGCGGGGAACACTGAAGCTTTCTTT. This codes for CSVEAVAGNTEAFF. The chain carries TRBV29-1 and TRBJ1-1; D not resolved. V shed 3 bases and J shed 1 base, with 12 bases lying between them. The CDR3 totals 14 residues. Germline assignment: CDR1 SQVTM and CDR2 ANQGSEA.

The rearrangement joins TRBV18 to TRBJ1-1; D uncertain. Deletions cut 3 bases from V and 0 bases from J, with 11 bases between. The germline gives CDR1 KGHSH, CDR2 LQKENI. This CDR3 has 15 amino acids. CDR3 sequence: CASSPWGGLNTEAFF. CDR3 bases: TGTGCCAGCTCACCTTGGGGAGGGTTGAACACTGAAGCTTTCTTT.

This chain links TRBV28 with TRBJ1-5; 8 nucleotides match TRBD1. The junction had 12 bases not matched to a gene; V was cut back by 8 bases and J by 0 bases. The CDR3 runs to 17 residues. Germline lookup yields CDR1 MDHEN and CDR2 SYDVKM. In DNA form, the CDR3 reads TGTGCCAGCCGTGGGACAGGAGGAACCTATAGCAATCAGCCCCAGCATTTT. Protein: CASRGTGGTYSNQPQHF.

This clone was observed once. V gene TRBV28 combines with J gene TRBJ1-6; D remains unclear. V was clipped by 10 bases and J by 6 bases, with 16 bases between them. The CDR3 contains 14 residues. The germline V gene has CDR1 MDHEN and CDR2 SYDVKM. CDR3 sequence reads: CATRSTGSNSPLHF. In nucleotides, the CDR3 is TGTGCCACCCGGTCCACCGGGTCTAATTCACCCCTCCACTTT.

V gene TRBV2 combines with J gene TRBJ2-7, with TRBD2 matching 14 bases. Unmatched junction bases numbered 4, after V lost 4 bases and J lost 2 bases. This CDR3 has 16 residues. Germline V gene data show CDR1 as SNHLY and CDR2 as FYNNEI. The chain's CDR3 is CASSGTSGRIPYEQYV. The CDR3 region has the DNA TGTGCCAGCAGTGGGACTAGCGGGAGGATCCCCTACGAGCAGTACGTC.

The chain combines TRBV18 with TRBJ2-2; a possible D gene is TRBD1 (5 bases). The CDR3 spans 14 residues. Germline lookup yields CDR1 KGHSH and CDR2 LQKENI. V gave up 3 bases and J gave up 6 bases, with 11 bases separating them. In DNA form, the CDR3 reads TGTGCCAGCTCACCGGACATCGTCGCCGGGGAGCTGTTTTTT. This encodes CASSPDIVAGELFF.

A remark on this clone: Other DNA sequences in this sample translate to the same CDR3. The chain carries TRBV18 and TRBJ1-1; perhaps TRBD1 as D (6 bases). The germline CDR1 and CDR2 sequences are KGHSH and LQKENI. The V end was cut by 3 bases, the J end by 3 bases, with 11 bases between. The CDR3 extends over 14 amino acids. The CDR3 DNA is TGTGCCAGCTCACCTACAGGGTGGGACACTGAAGCTTTCTTT. Translating it yields CASSPTGWDTEAFF.

The chain uses TRBV5-1 and TRBJ2-1; D possibly corresponds to TRBD2 (5 bases). Germline V gives CDR1 SGHRS, CDR2 YFSETQ. Trimming removed 3 bases from V and 10 bases from J, with 17 bases in between. The CDR3 runs to 14 residues. CDR3 region: CASSYDPGMDEQFF. In nucleotides, the CDR3 is TGCGCCAGCAGCTACGACCCGGGGATGGACGAGCAGTTCTTC.